The present T cell receptor (beta chain) was sequenced within a study of T cells in Graves' hyperthyroidism and ophthalmopathy. The CDR3 length is 12 residues. The V gene's germline CDR1 is SGHVS and CDR2 FNYEAQ. Trimming removed 3 bases from V and 10 bases from J, with 10 bases in between. Notes on the study in general: Most expanded thyroid clonotypes above 0.001 also appeared in blood.

This clonotype appeared a few times. The antigen is not known. Clinical Activity Scores of at least 3, NOSPECS grades of at least 4 and durations under 3 months characterized ophthalmopathy patients. Clinical symptoms, serum thyroxine, TRAb, thyroid ultrasound and orbital computed tomography established diagnosis. The investigators amplified TCR beta CDR3 regions from RNA transcripts. Researchers ran a first-round RT-PCR on the TCR CDR3 using the HTBI primer set. TCRdb analysed the multiplex PCR reads with MiXCR anew, one entry per CDR3 protein. The sample holds 660,000 or so distinct CDR3 sequences, around 20% seen once.

This rearrangement joins TRBV7-6 to TRBJ2-1, with no clear D. The clonotype comes from a man younger than 45 with Graves' ophthalmopathy. The sequenced sample consisted of blood. CDR3 sequence reads: CASSLAGWEQFF. CDR3 coding DNA: TGTGCCAGCAGCTTGGCCGGATGGGAGCAGTTCTTC.